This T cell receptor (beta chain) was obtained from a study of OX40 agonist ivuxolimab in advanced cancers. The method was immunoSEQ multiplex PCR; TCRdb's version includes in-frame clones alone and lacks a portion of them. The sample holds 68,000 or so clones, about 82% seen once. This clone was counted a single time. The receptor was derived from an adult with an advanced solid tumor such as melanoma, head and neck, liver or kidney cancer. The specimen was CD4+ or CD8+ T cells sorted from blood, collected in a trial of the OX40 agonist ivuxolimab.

The CDR3 DNA reads TGTGCCAGCACCCCAACTCCCACCTATTATGGCTACACCTTC. Its translation is CASTPTPTYYGYTF. This chain uses TRBV5-4 with TRBJ1-2; D is unresolved. This CDR3 region has 14 residues. V dropped 6 bases and J dropped 5 bases, with 17 bases sitting between them. CDR1 is SGHNT, CDR2 YYREEE, per germline (reference sequence).